The 32 T cell receptor beta chains presented below share a single source sample, sequenced in a study of blood T cell repertoires in COVID-19. Sequencing used immunoSEQ multiplex PCR; TCRdb keeps in-frame clones, though not all of them. Of about 220,000 clones detected, approximately 85% appear once; the ten largest clones hold roughly 2.2%. The sequenced sample was peripheral blood. The receptor set was obtained from a woman in her seventies with COVID-19, enrolled during active disease.

In regard to this clone: An end of the junction differs from the germline gene, which may be a read error. The chain links TRBV7-7 to TRBJ2-2, with a weak D call TRBD2 (6 bases). The CDR3 is 16 residues long. Germline lookup yields CDR1 SSHAT and CDR2 FNYEAQ (reference sequence). CDR3 amino acids: CASSLGLAANTGELFF. The CDR3 nucleotides read TGTGCTAGCAGCTTAGGGTTAGCGGCGAACACCGGGGAGCTGTTTTTT. Complete variable domain (other parts from reference TRBV7-7 and TRBJ2-2): GAGVSQSPRYKVTKRGQDVTLRCDPISSHATLYWYQQALGQGPEFLTYFNYEAQPDKSGLPSDRFSAERPEGSISTLTIQRTEQRDSAMYRCASSLGLAANTGELFFGEGSRLTVL.

This sequence joins TRBV19 and TRBJ1-2, with D perhaps TRBD1 (5 bases). Germline CDR1 is LNHDA and CDR2 is SQIVND (reference sequence). CDR3 size: 14 residues. V lost 10 bases to trimming and J lost 1 base, with 16 bases between them. The CDR3 region is CATTSTRVNYGYTF. CDR3 DNA sequence: TGTGCCACCACCAGCACCAGGGTTAACTATGGCTACACCTTC.

The chain links TRBV2 to TRBJ2-2, with TRBD2 as a possible D gene (6 bases). Germline CDR1 reads SNHLY; CDR2 reads FYNNEI. CDR3 length: 13 residues. V lost 4 bases and J 8 bases, leaving 11 bases between the germline ends. This chain's CDR3 is CASSGTIGGELFF. Here the CDR3 DNA reads TGTGCCAGCAGTGGGACTATCGGGGGGGAGCTGTTTTTT. Looking up the rest from reference TRBV2 and TRBJ2-2 gives the full variable domain: EPEVTQTPSHQVTQMGQEVILRCVPISNHLYFYWYRQILGQKVEFLVSFYNNEISEKSEIFDDQFSVERPDGSNFTLKIRSTKLEDSAMYFCASSGTIGGELFFGEGSRLTVL.

The chain is built from TRBV6-4 and TRBJ1-2; D might be TRBD1 (6 bases). V was pared by 6 bases and J by 2 bases, with 16 bases between. The CDR3 consists of 15 residues. CDR1 and CDR2 (germline): MRHNA, SNTAGT. The CDR3 loop reads CASSQQGSGNYGYTF. The CDR3 bases are TGTGCCAGCAGCCAACAGGGAAGTGGCAACTATGGCTACACCTTC.

The rearrangement links TRBV6-1 to TRBJ1-5; 9 nucleotides agree with TRBD1. With 4 bases clipped from V and 0 bases from J, the junction kept 7 bases outside the gene matches. The CDR3 loop spans 17 amino acids. Germline assignment: CDR1 MNHNS and CDR2 SASEGT. As DNA, the CDR3 is TGTGCCAGCAGTGGCGGACAGGGGTCGATTAGCAATCAGCCCCAGCATTTT. It is translated as CASSGGQGSISNQPQHF.

The rearrangement links TRBV19 to TRBJ2-3; 7 bases fit TRBD1. J gave up 4 bases and V 3 bases, and 4 bases lay outside the gene matches. The CDR3 length is 14 residues. Germline CDR1 and CDR2: LNHDA and SQIVND (reference sequence). For the CDR3, the DNA is TGTGCCAGTAGTATCAACAGGGGCCCAGATACGCAGTATTTT. The encoded protein is CASSINRGPDTQYF.

The V and J genes are TRBV11-2 and TRBJ2-4; 11 bases are shared with TRBD1. This CDR3 region has 16 residues. V dropped 5 bases and J dropped 6; count of bases not matched to a gene: 9. Per the germline V gene, CDR1 is SGHAT and CDR2 is FQNNGV. The CDR3: CASSPFRDRGGNIQYF. The CDR3 DNA follows: TGTGCCAGCAGCCCATTCCGGGACAGGGGGGGAAACATTCAGTACTTC.

This chain links TRBV9 with TRBJ2-3; 8 bases map to TRBD1. V was clipped by 6 bases and J by 2 bases; unmatched bases: 11. Germline V gene lookup returns CDR1 SGDLS and CDR2 YYNGEE. There are 16 residues in the CDR3. CDR3 DNA sequence: TGTGCCAGCAACTCCGCAGGGGGCTGGAACACAGATACGCAGTATTTT. This encodes CASNSAGGWNTDTQYF.

Worth noting for this clone: One end of the junction is discordant with germline, which a read error may explain. The V gene is TRBV5-6, the J gene TRBJ1-4; 7 bases align to TRBD1. The CDR3 totals 15 residues. Germline assignment: CDR1 SGHDT and CDR2 YYEEEE. The CDR3 sequence is CASTLRQGSNEKLFF. The CDR3 bases are TGTGCCAGCACCCTCAGACAGGGTTCTAACGAAAAACTGTTTTTT.

This clone has just a few counts. The V gene is TRBV30, the J gene TRBJ2-1, with D maybe TRBD2 (6 bases). V was cut by 7 bases and J by 7 bases, with 14 bases left in between. CDR3 size: 12 residues. Germline CDR1 reads GTSNPN; CDR2 reads SVGIG (reference sequence). The CDR3 coding sequence is TGTGCCTTCACGGGAGAACGAAATGAGCAGTTCTTC. This codes for CAFTGERNEQFF.

J is TRBJ2-7 and V is TRBV5-3; 9 bases line up with TRBD1. TRBV5-3 is marked as an open reading frame, function uncertain. V was clipped by 5 bases and J by 0 bases; unmatched bases: 12. The CDR3 extends over 17 amino acids. CDR3 sequence: CARRANRDRVNSYEQYF. DNA of the CDR3: TGTGCCAGAAGAGCCAACCGGGACAGGGTGAACTCCTACGAGCAGTACTTC.

The chain employs TRBV6-1 and TRBJ2-3; 12 nucleotides match TRBD2. Losses at the gene ends were 4 bases for V and 1 base for J; bases not matched to a gene: 6. The CDR3 has 17 residues. The germline V gene has CDR1 MNHNS and CDR2 SASEGT. CDR3: CASSGSSGRAGTDTQYF. CDR3 in DNA: TGTGCCAGCAGTGGTTCTAGCGGGAGGGCGGGCACAGATACGCAGTATTTT.

The CDR3 spells CASSQQGYYGYTF. In DNA, the CDR3 is TGTGCCAGCAGCCAGCAGGGTTACTATGGCTACACCTTC. The J gene is TRBJ1-2, the V gene TRBV14; possibly TRBD1 for D (5 bases). From germline, CDR1 is SGHDN and CDR2 FVKESK. V lost 3 bases to trimming and J lost 3 bases, with 8 bases between them. There are 13 residues in the CDR3.

The J gene is TRBJ1-3, the V gene TRBV7-2; 7 positions match TRBD1. After removal of 2 bases from V and 0 bases from J, the junction contained 7 bases not matched to a gene. The germline gives CDR1 SGHTA, CDR2 FQGNSA. The CDR3 totals 17 residues. The CDR3: CASSLFGGGVSGNTIYF. Here the CDR3 DNA reads TGTGCCAGCAGCTTATTTGGAGGGGGCGTCTCTGGAAACACCATATATTTT.

Points on this clone: Germline is not matched at one junction end, which may reflect a read error. The chain uses TRBV7-7 and TRBJ2-5; no reliable D call. Per the germline V gene, CDR1 is SSHAT and CDR2 is FNYEAQ (reference sequence). The CDR3 consists of 13 residues. For the CDR3, the DNA is TGTGCTAGCAGCTTAGTCCCACAAGAGACCCAGTACTTC. Translating it yields CASSLVPQETQYF.

This chain connects TRBV5-1 to TRBJ1-1; D gene ambiguous. Trimming removed 0 bases at V and 8 bases at J, with 11 bases between. Germline V lookup: CDR1 SGHRS, CDR2 YFSETQ. This CDR3 is built from 13 residues. The CDR3 protein is CASSLERTREAFF. As DNA, the CDR3 is TGCGCCAGCAGCTTGGAGCGTACACGGGAAGCTTTCTTT.

This chain connects TRBV7-9 to TRBJ2-7, with D possibly matching TRBD1 (5 bases). This CDR3 comprises 12 residues. Germline loops: CDR1 SEHNR, CDR2 FQNEAQ (reference sequence). V lost 7 bases and J lost 7, with 14 bases in between. The CDR3 DNA reads TGTGCCAGCATGGCCAGGGTGGGTGAGCAGTACTTC. Its protein product is CASMARVGEQYF.

The sample holds one count of this clone. This rearrangement joins TRBV9 to TRBJ2-1; 7 nucleotides align to TRBD1. The CDR3 is 15 residues long. Germline V gene sequence: CDR1 SGDLS, CDR2 YYNGEE. V shed 4 bases, J shed 8 bases, and the junction held 12 bases outside the gene matches. CDR3 DNA sequence: TGTGCCAGCAGCTCTTGGACAGGCGTTGGAGATGAGCAGTTCTTC. Protein product: CASSSWTGVGDEQFF. The full variable domain, rest sourced from reference TRBV9 and TRBJ2-1, is DSGVTQTPKHLITATGQRVTLRCSPRSGDLSVYWYQQSLDQGLQFLIQYYNGEERAKGNILERFSAQQFPDLHSELNLSSLELGDSALYFCASSSWTGVGDEQFFGPGTRLTVL.

The rearrangement uses TRBV7-9 and TRBJ2-3, with 9 positions matching TRBD2. This CDR3 has 17 residues. The V and J ends lost 3 bases and 2 bases, in that order; junction bases with no gene match: 9. CDR1 and CDR2 (germline): SEHNR, FQNEAQ (reference sequence). The CDR3 DNA follows: TGTGCCAGCAGCTTCGCCAGAGCGGGGGGTTTCACAGATACGCAGTATTTT. Translating it yields CASSFARAGGFTDTQYF.

The chain links TRBV18 to TRBJ1-2; D may be TRBD1 (6 bases). The V gene's germline CDR1 is KGHSH and CDR2 LQKENI. This CDR3 is built from 14 residues. V was shortened by 2 bases and J by 5 bases, with 12 bases between the two germline ends. CDR3 in amino acids: CASSPTYREYGYTF. CDR3 sequence (DNA): TGTGCCAGCTCACCAACATACAGGGAGTATGGCTACACCTTC.

This chain connects TRBV6-5 to TRBJ1-4; possibly TRBD1 for D (5 bases). Germline V gene data show CDR1 as MNHEY and CDR2 as SVGAGI. V lost 2 bases to trimming and J lost 3 bases, with 7 bases between them. This CDR3 has 14 amino acids. CDR3 protein: CASSYSRANEKLFF. The CDR3 DNA reads TGTGCCAGCAGTTACAGCAGGGCTAATGAAAAACTGTTTTTT.

Note on this clone: Different DNA sequences within this sample yield the same CDR3. V usage is TRBV6-5 and J usage is TRBJ1-2; D possibly corresponds to TRBD1 (6 bases). The ends were cut back, 2 bases at V and 2 bases at J, with 9 bases in the middle. The CDR3 runs 14 residues. CDR1 MNHEY and CDR2 SVGAGI come from the germline V gene. The CDR3 is CASSYLTGNYGYTF. The CDR3 DNA reads TGTGCCAGCAGTTACCTTACAGGGAACTATGGCTACACCTTC.

The gene calls are TRBV19 and TRBJ1-1; TRBD1 is a possible D gene (5 bases). The germline gives CDR1 LNHDA, CDR2 SQIVND (reference sequence). The CDR3 runs to 15 residues. V dropped 5 bases and J dropped 1 base, with 14 bases sitting between them. This CDR3 is CASSPLGGPNTEAFF. The DNA of the CDR3 is TGTGCCAGTAGTCCCCTCGGGGGACCGAACACTGAAGCTTTCTTT.

This clone was recorded once. The chain recombines TRBV12-3 or TRBV12-4 with TRBJ1-2; TRBD1 is a possible D gene (5 bases). Trimming removed 7 bases at V and 1 base at J, with 10 bases between. The CDR3 sequence is 13 residues long. The CDR3: CASIKGYNYGYTF. CDR3 bases: TGTGCCAGCATCAAGGGGTATAACTATGGCTACACCTTC.

This clone was seen more than once but under ten times. V and J are TRBV19 and TRBJ1-2; D may be TRBD1 (6 bases). The CDR3 loop spans 12 amino acids. The ends were cut back, 4 bases at V and 5 bases at J, with 8 bases in the middle. Germline V gene data show CDR1 as LNHDA and CDR2 as SQIVND (reference sequence). The CDR3 reads CASSTGEYGYTF. The CDR3 bases are TGTGCCAGTAGTACAGGGGAGTATGGCTACACCTTC.

The CDR3 sequence is CASSSRTGLNTEAFF. The DNA of the CDR3 is TGTGCCAGCAGCTCTAGGACAGGGTTGAACACTGAAGCTTTCTTT. The chain recombines TRBV11-3 with TRBJ1-1, with 8 nucleotides matching TRBD1. The CDR3 spans 15 residues. Looked up from germline, CDR1 is SGHNT and CDR2 is YENEEA. Trimming removed 4 bases from V and 0 bases from J; junction bases left unmatched: 4.

In this sample, this clone turned up once. The chain recombines TRBV7-3 with TRBJ2-1, with D possibly being TRBD1 (6 bases). The CDR3 consists of 14 residues. Trimming stripped 5 bases from V and 2 bases from J, with 10 bases between. Germline CDR1 is SGHTA and CDR2 is FQGTGA. This CDR3 reads CASSRAGAYNEQFF. Here the CDR3 DNA reads TGTGCCAGCAGCCGCGCAGGGGCCTACAATGAGCAGTTCTTC.

This chain links TRBV10-3 with TRBJ1-2; the D is unclear. Germline lookup yields CDR1 ENHRY and CDR2 SYGVKD. V lost 6 bases and J lost 4, with 12 bases in between. The CDR3 length is 13 residues. This CDR3 is CAIRGLDGYGYTF. The CDR3 DNA reads TGTGCCATCAGAGGCCTAGACGGCTATGGCTACACCTTC.

J is TRBJ1-6 and V is TRBV7-2; TRBD1 aligns across 9 bases. Germline CDR1 and CDR2: SGHTA and FQGNSA. CDR3 length: 15 residues. Trimming cost V 3 bases and J 6 bases; bases outside gene matches: 3. CDR3 in amino acids: CASSLATGGNSPLHF. CDR3 DNA: TGTGCCAGCAGCTTGGCGACAGGGGGTAATTCACCCCTCCACTTT.

The J gene is TRBJ2-1, the V gene TRBV11-3; TRBD2 agrees at 7 bases. CDR1 is SGHNT and CDR2 is YENEEA in the germline V gene. The V segment lost 4 bases and the J segment 0 bases; nucleotides outside the gene matches: 6. This CDR3 is 16 amino acids long. CDR3 nucleotides: TGTGCCAGCAGCTACTCGGGACTATTCTCCTACAATGAGCAGTTCTTC. Amino acids: CASSYSGLFSYNEQFF.

The J gene is TRBJ2-1, the V gene TRBV14; TRBD2 might be the D (7 bases). The V end was cut by 4 bases, the J end by 2 bases, with 15 bases between. Germline V CDR1 and CDR2: SGHDN, FVKESK. The CDR3 sequence is 16 residues long. The CDR3 protein is CASSPGGREAYNEQFF. The CDR3 DNA reads as TGTGCCAGCAGCCCCGGGGGGCGGGAAGCCTACAATGAGCAGTTCTTC.

This clone was seen only once. J is TRBJ2-1 and V is TRBV5-6; D unresolved. V lost 3 bases and J 4 bases, leaving 2 bases between the germline ends. The CDR3 covers 11 residues. CDR1 and CDR2 (germline): SGHDT, YYEEEE. CDR3 region: CASSSYNEQFF. The CDR3 DNA reads as TGTGCCAGCAGCTCTTACAATGAGCAGTTCTTC.